This T cell receptor beta chain was documented in a study of blood T cell repertoires in COVID-19. This clone was recorded a few times. Data came from immunoSEQ multiplex PCR; TCRdb stores just in-frame clones and leaves some out. The data hold a few hundred thousand clones, with 70% to 90% observed a single time. Germline V gives CDR1 SGHDT, CDR2 YYEEEE. With 4 bases clipped from V and 9 bases from J, the junction kept 12 bases outside the gene matches. The length of the CDR3 is 14 residues. The sequence was obtained from a woman aged 30 to 39 who had recovered from COVID-19. The chain recombines TRBV5-6 with TRBJ1-1; TRBD1 matches 7 bases. The specimen was PBMCs or T cells enriched from blood (not recorded which). Here the CDR3 DNA reads TGTGCCAGCAGCCAAGGGGGCGGGATGACTAAAGCTTTCTTT. It translates to CASSQGGGMTKAFF.